This T cell receptor beta chain comes out of a study of CD4 T cell repertoires in COVID-19. Using immunoSEQ multiplex PCR, the repertoire was profiled, and TCRdb retains in-frame clones only, with some absent. The sample lists fewer than 25,000 clones; over 75% were seen once. Regarding the study as a whole: Some SARS-CoV-2 clonotypes, between 7 and 25%, recurred in SARS-CoV and/or HKU1 cultures. Sharing of several most expanded SARS-CoV-2-reactive clonotypes across memory subsets suggested intraclonal diversification.

This CDR3 spans 15 amino acids. V was trimmed by 6 bases and J by 3 bases, leaving 15 bases between them. The germline CDR1 and CDR2 sequences are LNHNV and YYDKDF (reference sequence). Details on this clone: Antigen unknown.

Sequencing was done directly on freshly isolated, uncultured memory T cells. The V call is TRBV15, the J call TRBJ2-1; D is ambiguous. The receptor was isolated from a human donor who had COVID-19. The specimen comprised central memory CD4+ T cells from blood, sampled before the COVID-19 pandemic. The CDR3 protein is CATRDPRSSYNEQFF. In nucleotides, the CDR3 is TGTGCCACCAGAGACCCCCGTAGCAGCTACAATGAGCAGTTCTTC.